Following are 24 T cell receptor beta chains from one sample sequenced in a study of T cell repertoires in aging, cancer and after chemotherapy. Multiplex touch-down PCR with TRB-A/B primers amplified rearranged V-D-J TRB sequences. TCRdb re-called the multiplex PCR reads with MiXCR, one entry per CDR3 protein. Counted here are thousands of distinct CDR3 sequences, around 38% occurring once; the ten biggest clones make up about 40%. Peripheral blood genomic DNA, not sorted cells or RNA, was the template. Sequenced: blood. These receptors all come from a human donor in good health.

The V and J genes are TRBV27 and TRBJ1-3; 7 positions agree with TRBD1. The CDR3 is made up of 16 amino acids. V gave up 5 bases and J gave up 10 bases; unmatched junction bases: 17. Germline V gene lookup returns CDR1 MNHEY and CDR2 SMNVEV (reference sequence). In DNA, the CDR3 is TGTGCCAGCAGTCCAGGGGGACACCGAAGGGTGGGGACCATATATTTT. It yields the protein CASSPGGHRRVGTIYF.

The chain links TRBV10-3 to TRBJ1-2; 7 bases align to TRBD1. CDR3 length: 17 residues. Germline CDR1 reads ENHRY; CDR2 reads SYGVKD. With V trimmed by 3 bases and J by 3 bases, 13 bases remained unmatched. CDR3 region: CAISDNVDRVRYYGYTF. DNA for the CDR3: TGTGCCATCAGTGACAACGTCGACAGGGTTCGATACTATGGCTACACCTTC.

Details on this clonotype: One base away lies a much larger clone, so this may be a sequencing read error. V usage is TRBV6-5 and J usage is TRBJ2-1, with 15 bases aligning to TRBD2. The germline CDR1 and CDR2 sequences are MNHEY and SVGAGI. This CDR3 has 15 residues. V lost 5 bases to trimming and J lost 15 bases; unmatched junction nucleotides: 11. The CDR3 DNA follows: TGTGCCAGCAGTGCCCGGACTAGCGGGAGGGTGGGGACGTTCTTC. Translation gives CASSARTSGRVGTFF.

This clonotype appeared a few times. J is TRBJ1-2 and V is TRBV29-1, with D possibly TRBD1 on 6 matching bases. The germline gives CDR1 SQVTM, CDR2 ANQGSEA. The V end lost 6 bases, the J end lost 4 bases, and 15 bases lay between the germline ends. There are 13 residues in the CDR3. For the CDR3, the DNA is TGCAGCGTCAGGGGAGCGGTCCTCTATGGCTACACCTTC. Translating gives CSVRGAVLYGYTF. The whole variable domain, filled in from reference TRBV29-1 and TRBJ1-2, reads SAVISQKPSRDICQRGTSLTIQCQVDSQVTMMFWYRQQPGQSLTLIATANQGSEATYESGFVIDKFPISRPNLTFSTLTVSNMSPEDSSIYLCSVRGAVLYGYTFGSGTRLTVV.

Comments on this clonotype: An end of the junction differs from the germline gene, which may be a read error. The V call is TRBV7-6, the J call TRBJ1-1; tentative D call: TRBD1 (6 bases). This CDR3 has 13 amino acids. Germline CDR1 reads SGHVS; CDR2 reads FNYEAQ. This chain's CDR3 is CASSFGGDTEAFF. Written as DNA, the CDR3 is TGTGCCAGCAGCTTTGGGGGGGACACAGAAGCTTTCTTT.

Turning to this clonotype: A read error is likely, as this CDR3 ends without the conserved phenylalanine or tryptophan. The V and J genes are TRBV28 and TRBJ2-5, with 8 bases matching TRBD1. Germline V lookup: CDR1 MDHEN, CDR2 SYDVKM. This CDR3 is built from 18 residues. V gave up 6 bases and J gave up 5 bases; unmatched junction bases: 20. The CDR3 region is CASRDRGQGAYPSETQYV. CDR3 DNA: TGTGCCAGCAGGGACCGGGGGCAGGGGGCTTATCCAAGCGAGACCCAGTACGTC.

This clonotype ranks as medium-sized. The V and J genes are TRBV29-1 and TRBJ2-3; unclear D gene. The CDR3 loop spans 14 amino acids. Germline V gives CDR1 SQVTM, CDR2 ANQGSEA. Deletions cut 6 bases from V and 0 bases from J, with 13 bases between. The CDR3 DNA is TGCAGCGTCCTAACAGAATCTAGCACAGATACGCAGTATTTT. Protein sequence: CSVLTESSTDTQYF.

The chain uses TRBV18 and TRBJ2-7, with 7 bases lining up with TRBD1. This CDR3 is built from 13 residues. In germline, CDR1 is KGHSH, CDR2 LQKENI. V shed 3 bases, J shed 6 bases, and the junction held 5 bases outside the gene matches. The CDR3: CASSPQEGAEQYF. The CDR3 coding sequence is TGTGCCAGCTCACCGCAAGAGGGGGCCGAGCAGTACTTC.

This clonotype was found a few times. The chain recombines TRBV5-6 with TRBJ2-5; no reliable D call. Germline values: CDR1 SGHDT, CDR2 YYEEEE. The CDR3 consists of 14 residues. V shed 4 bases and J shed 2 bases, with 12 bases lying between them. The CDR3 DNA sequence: TGTGCCAGCAGCATCCTGGGCCCTCAAGAGACCCAGTACTTC. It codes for CASSILGPQETQYF.

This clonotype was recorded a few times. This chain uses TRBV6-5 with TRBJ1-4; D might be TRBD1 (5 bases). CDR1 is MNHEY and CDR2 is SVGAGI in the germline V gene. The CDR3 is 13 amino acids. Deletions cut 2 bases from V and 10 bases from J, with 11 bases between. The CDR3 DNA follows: TGTGCCAGCAGTTACGCGGGGGGGGGAAAACTGTTTTTT. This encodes CASSYAGGGKLFF.

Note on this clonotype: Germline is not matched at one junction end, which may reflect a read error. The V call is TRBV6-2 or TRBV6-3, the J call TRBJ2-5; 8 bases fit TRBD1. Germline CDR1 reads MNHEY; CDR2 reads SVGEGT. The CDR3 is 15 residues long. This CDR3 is CASSYPGQGQETQYF. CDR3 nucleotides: TGTGCCAGCAGTTACCCCGGACAGGGCCAAGAAACCCAGTACTTC.

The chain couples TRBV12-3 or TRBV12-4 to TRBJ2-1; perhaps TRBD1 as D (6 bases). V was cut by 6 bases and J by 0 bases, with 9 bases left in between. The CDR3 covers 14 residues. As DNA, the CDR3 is TGTGCCAGCAGGTCAGGGGCCTCCTACAATGAGCAGTTCTTC. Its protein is CASRSGASYNEQFF.

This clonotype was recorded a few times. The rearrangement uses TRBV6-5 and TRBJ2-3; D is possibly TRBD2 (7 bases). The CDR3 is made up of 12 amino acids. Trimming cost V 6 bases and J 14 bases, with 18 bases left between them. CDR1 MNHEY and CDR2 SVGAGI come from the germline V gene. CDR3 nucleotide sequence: TGTGCCAGCAGCCCTGAGGGGGGGACCCGGTATTTT. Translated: CASSPEGGTRYF.

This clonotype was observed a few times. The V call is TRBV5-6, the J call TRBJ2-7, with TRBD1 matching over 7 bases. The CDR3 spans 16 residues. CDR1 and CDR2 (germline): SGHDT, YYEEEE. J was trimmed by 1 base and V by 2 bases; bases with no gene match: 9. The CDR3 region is CASSFLPGTASYEQYF. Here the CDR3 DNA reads TGTGCCAGCAGCTTTTTACCCGGGACAGCTTCCTACGAGCAGTACTTC.

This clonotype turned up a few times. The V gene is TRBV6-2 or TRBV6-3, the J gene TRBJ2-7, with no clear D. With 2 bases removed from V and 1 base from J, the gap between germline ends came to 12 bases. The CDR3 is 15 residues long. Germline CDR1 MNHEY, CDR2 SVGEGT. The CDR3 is CASSYVGRPSYEQYF. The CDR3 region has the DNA TGTGCCAGCAGTTACGTGGGCAGACCTTCCTACGAGCAGTACTTC.

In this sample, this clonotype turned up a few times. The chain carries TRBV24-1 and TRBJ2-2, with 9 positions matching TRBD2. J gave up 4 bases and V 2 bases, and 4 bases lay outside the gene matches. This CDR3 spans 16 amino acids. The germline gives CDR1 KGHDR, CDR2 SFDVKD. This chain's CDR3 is CATSDSLAGRTGELFF. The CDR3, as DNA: TGTGCCACCAGTGATTCGCTAGCGGGGCGCACCGGGGAGCTGTTTTTT.

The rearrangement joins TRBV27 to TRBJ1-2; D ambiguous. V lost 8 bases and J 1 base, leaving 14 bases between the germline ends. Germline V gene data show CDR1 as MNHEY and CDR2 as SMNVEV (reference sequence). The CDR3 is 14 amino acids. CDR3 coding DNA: TGTGCCAGCCGCAGGTCAGACCTTAACTATGGCTACACCTTC. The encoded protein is CASRRSDLNYGYTF.

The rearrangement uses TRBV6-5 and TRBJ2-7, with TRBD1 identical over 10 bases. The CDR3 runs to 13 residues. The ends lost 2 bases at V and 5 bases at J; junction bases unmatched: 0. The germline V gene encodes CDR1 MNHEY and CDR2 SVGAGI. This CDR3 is CASSYGTGDEQYF. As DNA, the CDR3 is TGTGCCAGCAGTTACGGGACAGGGGACGAGCAGTACTTC.

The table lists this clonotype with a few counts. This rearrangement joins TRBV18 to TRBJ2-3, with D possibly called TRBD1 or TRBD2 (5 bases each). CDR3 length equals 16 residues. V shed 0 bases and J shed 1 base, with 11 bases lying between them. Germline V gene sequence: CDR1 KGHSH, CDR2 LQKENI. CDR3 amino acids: CASSPPGVRGTDTQYF. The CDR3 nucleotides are TGTGCCAGCTCACCACCGGGGGTTAGGGGCACAGATACGCAGTATTTT.

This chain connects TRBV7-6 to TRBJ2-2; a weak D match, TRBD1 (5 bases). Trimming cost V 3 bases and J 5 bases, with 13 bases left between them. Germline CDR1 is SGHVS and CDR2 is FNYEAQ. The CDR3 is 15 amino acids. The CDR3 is CASSFDRIWTGELFF. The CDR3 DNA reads TGTGCCAGCAGCTTTGACAGAATCTGGACCGGGGAGCTGTTTTTT.

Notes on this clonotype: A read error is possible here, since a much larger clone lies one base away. The CDR3 bases are TGCAGCGTCATCAGGGGGATAGGCTACAATGAGCAGTTCTTC. It translates to CSVIRGIGYNEQFF. This chain joins TRBV29-1 and TRBJ2-1; 7 bases match TRBD1. The germline gives CDR1 SQVTM, CDR2 ANQGSEA. The CDR3 is made up of 14 amino acids. V was clipped by 6 bases and J by 3 bases; unmatched bases: 8.

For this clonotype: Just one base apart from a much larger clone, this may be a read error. The CDR3 region has the DNA TGCAGCGTTGATAACTACAATGAGCAGTTCTTC. The encoded protein is CSVDNYNEQFF. The rearrangement uses TRBV29-1 and TRBJ2-1; D not certain. Germline CDR1 is SQVTM and CDR2 is ANQGSEA. Trimming shortened V by 3 bases and J by 3 bases, and 3 bases separated the two germline ends. The CDR3 covers 11 residues.

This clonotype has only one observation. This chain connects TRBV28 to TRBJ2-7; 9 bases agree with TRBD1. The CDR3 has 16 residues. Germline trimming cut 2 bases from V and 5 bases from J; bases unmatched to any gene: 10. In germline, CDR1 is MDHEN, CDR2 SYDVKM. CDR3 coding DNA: TGTGCCAGCAGTTTAACGGGACAGGGAGGTTCCCACGAGCAGTACTTC. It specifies CASSLTGQGGSHEQYF.

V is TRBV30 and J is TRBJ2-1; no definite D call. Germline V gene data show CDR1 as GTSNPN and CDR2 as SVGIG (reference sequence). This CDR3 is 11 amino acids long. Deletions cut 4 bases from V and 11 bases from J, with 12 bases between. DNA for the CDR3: TGTGCCTGGAAGGACCCCTCTAAGCAGTTCTTC. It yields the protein CAWKDPSKQFF.